This TCR beta chain was recovered during a study of blood T cell repertoires in COVID-19. Those enrolled, adults aged roughly 18 to 95 years, came from roughly 22 US areas. The table came from immunoSEQ multiplex PCR; TCRdb's copy has only in-frame clones and leaves some out. Of roughly 200,000 clones in the sample, about 91% were seen once. The V end was cut by 5 bases, the J end by 7 bases, with 18 bases between. The CDR3 consists of 16 residues. Germline lookup yields CDR1 SGHTA and CDR2 FQGNSA. This sequence was found in a woman aged 40 to 50 with acute COVID-19. The gene calls are TRBV7-2 and TRBJ1-6; no reliable D call. Source material: PBMCs or T cells enriched from blood (not recorded which). The CDR3: CASSPRTVGLNSPLHF. DNA for the CDR3: TGTGCCAGCAGCCCGAGGACTGTCGGGTTGAATTCACCCCTCCACTTT.